This T cell receptor beta chain was obtained from a study of T cell repertoires and HLA-DP antigens. As for the study in general: CD4+ T cells were cocultured with HeLa cells expressing HLA-DP. Alloantigens: one with one groove difference and one with about ten differences versus self. The study, taken as a whole, reports: Sorted CD137+ cells had clonality roughly 0.42 against both alloantigens, versus around 0.037 pre-culture.

Some clones are missing from TCRdb's copy, which holds only in-frame ones; the method was immunoSEQ multiplex PCR. The sample lists about 73,000 clones; just under 80% were seen once. As concerns this clone: Its antigen is currently unknown.

The sample comprised CD4+ T cells from PBMCs. This TCR came from a man aged 55 to 70 in good health and CMV-seronegative.

CDR3 bases: TGTGCCATCAGTGAGTCGACAGGACTAGCGGGTCCAGAGACCCAGTACTTC. This sequence encodes CAISESTGLAGPETQYF. The V call is TRBV10-3, the J call TRBJ2-5, with 11 bases matching TRBD2. CDR1 and CDR2 (germline): ENHRY, SYGVKD. The CDR3 is 17 residues long. Trimming at V came to 0 bases and at J to 4 bases, leaving 7 bases not matched to a gene.